This TCR beta chain stems from a study of shared clonotypes between healthy human individuals. General study points: Lower generation probabilities were found for non-shared clonotypes than for those shared by all four donors. For naive CD4 cells, around 5% of clonotypes were shared across several donors.

To note about this clone: Its cognate antigen is unknown.

V gave up 9 bases and J gave up 5 bases, with 3 bases separating them. The V gene's germline CDR1 is SNHLY and CDR2 FYNNEI. This CDR3 is built from 9 residues. The table came from immunoSEQ multiplex PCR; TCRdb's copy has only in-frame clones and leaves some out. Of some 1,400,000 clones in the sample, around 97% were seen once. The sample consisted of naive CD4+ T cells sorted from blood. Subset in this sample: CD45RA+ positively selected. The receptor comes from a man younger than 40 in good health. The chain employs TRBV2 and TRBJ2-3; D is undetermined. This CDR3 is CASRDTQYF. CDR3 DNA sequence: TGTGCCAGTCGAGATACGCAGTATTTT.